In this sample, the clone carrying this TCR beta chain turned up many times. Antigen unknown. The data are from a study of T-cell reconstitution after alpha-beta-depleted transplantation in children. Study conclusions and caveats: Several hundred expanded graft clones reportedly supplied alpha-beta T cells about two months after transplant. Surviving recipient T cells and thymic progenitors accounted for the high day-60 TCRbeta diversity observed in some patients.

The library targeted TCRbeta and was prepared with unique molecular identifiers. TCRdb analysed the PCR reads with MiXCR anew, one entry per CDR3 protein. This sample has about 200,000 distinct CDR3 sequences, with 6.6% found just once. Specimen: PBMCs, collected before TCRalphabeta/CD19-depleted stem cell transplant. The receptor was derived from a boy aged 2 to 10 with acute lymphoblastic leukemia, due to receive a stem cell transplant.

The CDR3 loop reads CASSRRQGFNEQYF. CDR3 nucleotide sequence: TGTGCCAGCTCACGGCGACAGGGCTTTAACGAGCAGTACTTC. The chain has TRBV18 and TRBJ2-7; TRBD1 agrees at 7 bases. Germline V lookup: CDR1 KGHSH, CDR2 LQKENI. CDR3 length: 14 residues. V was pared by 4 bases and J by 5 bases, with 8 bases of the junction left unmatched.